This T cell receptor beta chain emerged from a study of blood T cell repertoires in COVID-19. Here immunoSEQ multiplex PCR was the method, and the copy in TCRdb shows in-frame clones only, minus some. This table has about 140,000 clones, 80% appearing once. This TCR derives from a woman aged 45-65 years with acute or convalescent COVID-19. Material: peripheral blood.

This CDR3 reads CASNEQGGNQPQHF. The DNA of the CDR3 is TGTGCCAGCAATGAACAGGGGGGCAATCAGCCCCAGCATTTT. This chain links TRBV7-2 with TRBJ1-5, with 8 positions matching TRBD1. The CDR3 is 14 residues long. The J segment lost 2 bases and the V segment lost 7 bases, leaving 4 bases of the junction unmatched. Germline V gene lookup returns CDR1 SGHTA and CDR2 FQGNSA.